A single sample gave rise to the 19 T cell receptor beta chains below, sequenced in a study of T cell repertoires in cytomegalovirus infection. TCRdb reprocessed the reads via MiXCR and lists one record per CDR3 protein. The sample includes about 700,000 distinct CDR3 sequences, roughly a third of them seen just once. No cognate antigen is known for these TCRs. Sequenced material: cultured PBMCs, taken from culture after CMV antigen stimulation. These TCRs come from a human donor in good health (CMV status not recorded). Some clones in this sample may be carry-over from other donors' samples.

The chain links TRBV7-2 to TRBJ2-7, with TRBD2 identical over 10 bases. Losses at the gene ends were 1 base for V and 3 bases for J; bases not matched to a gene: 6. CDR3 length equals 16 residues. Germline V CDR1 and CDR2: SGHTA, FQGNSA. The CDR3: CASSLGVAGGLYEQYF. In DNA form, the CDR3 reads TGTGCCAGCAGCTTAGGTGTAGCGGGGGGCCTCTACGAGCAGTACTTC.

This clonotype was seen many times. The V gene is TRBV7-8, the J gene TRBJ2-3; D possibly corresponds to TRBD2 (5 bases). Trimming took 5 bases from V and 0 from J, leaving 15 bases between them. Germline lookup yields CDR1 SGHVS and CDR2 FQNEAQ. CDR3 length equals 16 residues. The CDR3 loop reads CASSRLEESSTDTQYF. The CDR3 nucleotides read TGTGCCAGCAGCCGGCTGGAGGAATCTAGCACAGATACGCAGTATTTT.

The chain couples TRBV10-2 to TRBJ1-6; possibly TRBD1 for D (5 bases). The CDR3 loop spans 15 amino acids. The germline gives CDR1 WSHSY, CDR2 SAAADI. Trimming took 8 bases from V and 8 from J, leaving 19 bases between them. The CDR3: CASGWGLPNDSPLHF. The CDR3 bases are TGCGCCAGCGGATGGGGACTGCCGAATGATTCACCCCTCCACTTT.

This clonotype was recorded a few times. This sequence joins TRBV19 and TRBJ2-3, with D uncertain. Germline V gene sequence: CDR1 LNHDA, CDR2 SQIVND (reference sequence). The CDR3 has 14 amino acids. Trimming cost V 8 bases and J 1 base, with 13 bases left between them. DNA for the CDR3: TGTGCCAGTTCTACGGAACTCCGCACAGATACGCAGTATTTT. The encoded protein is CASSTELRTDTQYF.

On this clonotype itself: Compared with germline, one end of the junction differs, possibly owing to a read error. The genes are TRBV5-3 and TRBJ1-1; possibly TRBD1 for D (5 bases). TRBV5-3 qualifies as an ORF whose function is uncertain. The CDR3 contains 15 residues. The CDR3: CASSYGRLGGTEAFF. The CDR3 region has the DNA TGTGCCAGCAGCTACGGACGGCTCGGGGGCACTGAAGCTTTCTTT.

This clonotype was detected a few times. The rearrangement joins TRBV19 to TRBJ2-1; the D is unclear. The germline V gene has CDR1 LNHDA and CDR2 SQIVND (reference sequence). V was clipped by 4 bases and J by 0 bases, with 10 bases between them. The length of the CDR3 is 15 residues. The CDR3 loop reads CASSTNRASYNEQFF. As DNA, the CDR3 is TGTGCCAGTAGTACCAACAGAGCCTCCTACAATGAGCAGTTCTTC.

This clonotype was detected only once. Since a much larger clone is just one base distant, this may be a read error. The CDR3 sequence: CASSPGLAGNTQYF. The DNA of the CDR3 is TGTGCCAGCAGCCCGGGACTAGCGGGGAATACGCAGTATTTT. The chain joins TRBV5-8 to TRBJ2-3; 13 bases line up with TRBD2. V shed 4 bases, J shed 7 bases, and the junction held 3 bases outside the gene matches. CDR1 is SGHTS, CDR2 YDEGEE, per germline. This CDR3 spans 14 amino acids. Complete variable domain (other parts from reference TRBV5-8 and TRBJ2-3): EAGVTQSPTHLIKTRGQQATLRCSPISGHTSVYWYQQALGLGLQFLLWYDEGEERNRGNFPPRFSGRQFPNYSSELNVNALELEDSALYLCASSPGLAGNTQYFGPGTRLTVL.

The J gene is TRBJ2-7, the V gene TRBV6-6; the match to TRBD2 covers 9 bases. The trim removed 0 bases at V and 7 bases at J, leaving 10 bases unmatched. This CDR3 has 16 residues. CDR1 is MNHNY, CDR2 SVGAGI, per germline (reference sequence). Written as DNA, the CDR3 is TGTGCCAGCAGTTACTCCCTGGCGGGAGGGCCTCTTGAGCAGTACTTC. Its protein product is CASSYSLAGGPLEQYF.

This clonotype appeared a few times. This chain links TRBV15 with TRBJ2-7; D could derive from TRBD1 or TRBD2 (5 bases each). Between the trimmed V and J ends, which lost 3 bases and 3 bases, there was a span of 9 bases. Germline loops: CDR1 LNHNV, CDR2 YYDKDF (reference sequence). This CDR3 has 13 amino acids. The CDR3 protein is CATSRGVLYEQYF. Written as DNA, the CDR3 is TGTGCCACCAGCAGGGGGGTGCTCTACGAGCAGTACTTC.

A few counts support this clonotype. The chain links TRBV6-2 or TRBV6-3 to TRBJ2-1; 11 bases are a match to TRBD2. The CDR3 has 15 residues. V gave up 8 bases and J gave up 2 bases; unmatched junction bases: 5. In germline, CDR1 is MNHEY, CDR2 SVGEGT. CDR3: CASSNSGGAYNEQFF. The CDR3 bases are TGTGCCAGCTCCAATAGCGGGGGGGCCTACAATGAGCAGTTCTTC.

V usage is TRBV5-1 and J usage is TRBJ2-6; maybe TRBD1 (5 bases). The V and J ends lost 0 bases and 1 base respectively, with 11 bases between them. The CDR3 runs to 17 residues. In germline, CDR1 is SGHRS, CDR2 YFSETQ. The DNA for the CDR3 is TGCGCCAGCAGCTTGGGTAGGGGCGCGTCTGGGGCCAACGTCCTGACTTTC. It is translated as CASSLGRGASGANVLTF.

This clonotype was found a few times. The chain carries TRBV5-4 and TRBJ2-3, with 8 bases fitting TRBD2. The CDR3 loop spans 15 amino acids. V dropped 4 bases and J dropped 0; count of bases not matched to a gene: 4. CDR1 is SGHNT and CDR2 is YYREEE in the germline V gene (reference sequence). The CDR3 bases are TGTGCCAGCAGCCCGGGACTAGAAAGCACAGATACGCAGTATTTT. Its translation: CASSPGLESTDTQYF. The full variable domain, its missing parts supplied by reference TRBV5-4 and TRBJ2-3, is ETGVTQSPTHLIKTRGQQVTLRCSSQSGHNTVSWYQQALGQGPQFIFQYYREEENGRGNFPPRFSGLQFPNYSSELNVNALELDDSALYLCASSPGLESTDTQYFGPGTRLTVL.

The V and J genes are TRBV11-3 and TRBJ2-2; D may be TRBD1 (5 bases). CDR3 length: 14 residues. CDR1 and CDR2 (germline): SGHNT, YENEEA. V was pared by 5 bases and J by 5 bases, with 12 bases between. This CDR3 reads CASSNDRRTGELFF. The CDR3 region has the DNA TGTGCCAGCAGCAACGACAGAAGGACCGGGGAGCTGTTTTTT.

CDR3 protein: CASSQEAGESTGELFF. The CDR3 bases are TGTGCCAGCAGCCAAGAGGCGGGGGAATCCACCGGGGAGCTGTTTTTT. The chain carries TRBV4-2 and TRBJ2-2; 7 bases match TRBD2. The germline gives CDR1 LGHNA, CDR2 YNFKEQ. After removal of 0 bases from V and 4 bases from J, the junction contained 5 bases not matched to a gene. The CDR3 spans 16 residues.

The chain combines TRBV6-1 with TRBJ2-7, with 7 bases identical to TRBD1. CDR3 length equals 14 residues. Germline V gene data show CDR1 as MNHNS and CDR2 as SASEGT. Trimming cost V 2 bases and J 5 bases; bases outside gene matches: 6. The CDR3 DNA reads as TGTGCCAGCAGTGAAAAGGGGGCGACCGACGAGCAGTACTTC. Translated, it gives CASSEKGATDEQYF.

This CDR3 is CASSKKGGRDYEQYF. The CDR3 DNA reads as TGTGCCAGCAGTAAAAAAGGGGGCAGGGACTACGAGCAGTACTTC. V gene TRBV7-9 combines with J gene TRBJ2-7; 7 nucleotides line up with TRBD1. Germline values: CDR1 SEHNR, CDR2 FQNEAQ (reference sequence). V was clipped by 6 bases and J by 3 bases; unmatched bases: 11. This CDR3 contains 15 residues.

This clonotype has ten or more counts. The chain carries TRBV7-2 and TRBJ1-3; D gene unclear. From germline, CDR1 is SGHTA and CDR2 FQGNSA. CDR3 size: 16 residues. V was pared by 1 base and J by 0 bases, with 10 bases between. CDR3 protein: CASSLGVASSGNTIYF. CDR3 coding DNA: TGTGCCAGCAGCTTAGGAGTTGCAAGCTCTGGAAACACCATATATTTT.

The chain's CDR3 is CASRDSRNQPQHF. CDR3 DNA: TGTGCCAGCAGAGACAGCCGCAATCAGCCCCAGCATTTT. The chain couples TRBV6-6 to TRBJ1-5, with D possibly matching TRBD1 (5 bases). The V and J ends lost 6 bases and 2 bases respectively, with 8 bases between them. The CDR3 spans 13 residues. From germline, CDR1 is MNHNY and CDR2 SVGAGI (reference sequence).

The chain links TRBV7-6 to TRBJ1-4; unclear D gene. V was shortened by 3 bases and J by 5 bases, with 19 bases between the two germline ends. Germline-derived CDR1 and CDR2 are SGHVS and FNYEAQ. This CDR3 spans 17 amino acids. The DNA for the CDR3 is TGTGCCAGCAGCTTTGGGCGGACGGTGCCCTGGAATGAAAAACTGTTTTTT. Encoded protein: CASSFGRTVPWNEKLFF.